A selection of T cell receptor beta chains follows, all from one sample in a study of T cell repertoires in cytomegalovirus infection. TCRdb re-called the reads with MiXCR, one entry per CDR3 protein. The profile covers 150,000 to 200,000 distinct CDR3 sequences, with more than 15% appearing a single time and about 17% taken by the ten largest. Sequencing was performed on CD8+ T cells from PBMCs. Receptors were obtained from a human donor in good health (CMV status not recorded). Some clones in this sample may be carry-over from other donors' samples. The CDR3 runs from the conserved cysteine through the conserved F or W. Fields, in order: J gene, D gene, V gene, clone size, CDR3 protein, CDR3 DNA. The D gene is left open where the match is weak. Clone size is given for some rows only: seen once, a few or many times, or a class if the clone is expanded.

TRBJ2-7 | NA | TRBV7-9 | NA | CASSLEQGMDEQYF | TGTGCCAGCAGCTTAGAACAGGGTATGGACGAGCAGTACTTC
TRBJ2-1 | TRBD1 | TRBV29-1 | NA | CSVEVPWDSPPHEQFF | TGCAGCGTTGAAGTCCCATGGGACAGCCCACCCCATGAGCAGTTCTTC
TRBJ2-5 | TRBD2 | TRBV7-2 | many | CASSQKMGLAVQETQYF | TGTGCCAGCAGCCAAAAAATGGGACTAGCCGTCCAAGAGACCCAGTACTTC
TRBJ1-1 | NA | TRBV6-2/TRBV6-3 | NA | CASSYFQGMDTEAFF | TGTGCCAGCAGTTACTTTCAGGGAATGGACACTGAAGCTTTCTTT
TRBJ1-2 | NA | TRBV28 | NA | CASSFVGQNYGYTF | TGTGCCAGCAGTTTTGTGGGCCAAAACTATGGCTACACCTTC
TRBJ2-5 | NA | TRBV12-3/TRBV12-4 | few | CASSFSGLHQETQYF | TGTGCCAGCAGTTTTTCAGGGTTACACCAAGAGACCCAGTACTTC
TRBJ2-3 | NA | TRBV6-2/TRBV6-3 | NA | CASSYRDSDTQYF | TGTGCCAGCAGTTACCGGGACTCCGATACGCAGTATTTT
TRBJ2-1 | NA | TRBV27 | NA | CASSPGPENEQFF | TGTGCCAGCAGTCCCGGTCCGGAGAATGAGCAGTTCTTC
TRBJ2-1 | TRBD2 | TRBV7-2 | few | CASNPRGAGGMNEQFF | TGTGCCAGCAACCCACGGGGAGCGGGGGGTATGAATGAGCAGTTCTTC
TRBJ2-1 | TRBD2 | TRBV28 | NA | CASSGLAGPNEQFF | TGTGCCAGCAGTGGACTAGCGGGGCCCAATGAGCAGTTCTTC
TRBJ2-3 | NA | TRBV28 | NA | CASSSLTVAVETGDTQYF | TGTGCCAGCAGTTCCTTGACGGTAGCGGTCGAAACGGGAGATACGCAGTATTTT
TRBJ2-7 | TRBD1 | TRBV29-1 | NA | CSVEEQGTYEQYF | TGCAGCGTTGAGGAACAGGGGACCTACGAGCAGTACTTC
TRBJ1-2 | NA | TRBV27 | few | CASSFRGRDGYTF | TGTGCCAGCAGCTTCCGAGGCCGGGACGGCTACACCTTC
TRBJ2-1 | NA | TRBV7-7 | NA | CASSPSASKLYNEQFF | TGTGCCAGCAGCCCTTCCGCCTCGAAGCTATACAATGAGCAGTTCTTC
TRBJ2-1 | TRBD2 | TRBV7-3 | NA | CASSLSTSGRNEQFF | TGTGCCAGCAGCTTAAGTACTAGCGGGCGGAATGAGCAGTTCTTC
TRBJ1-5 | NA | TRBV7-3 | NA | CASSSDAGSGQPQHF | TGTGCCAGCAGCTCTGACGCAGGGTCAGGGCAGCCCCAGCATTTT
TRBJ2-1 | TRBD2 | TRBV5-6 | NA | CASSLMASGIPGYNEQFF | TGTGCCAGCAGCTTGATGGCTAGCGGGATACCAGGCTACAATGAGCAGTTCTTC
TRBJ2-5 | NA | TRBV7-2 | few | CASSLGRTETQYF | TGTGCCAGCAGCTTAGGAAGGACGGAGACCCAGTACTTC
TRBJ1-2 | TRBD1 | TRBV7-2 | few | CASSFPRTGANYGYTF | TGTGCCAGCAGCTTTCCCCGGACAGGGGCCAACTATGGCTACACCTTC
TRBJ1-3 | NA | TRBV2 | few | CASTPTRPSGNTIYF | TGTGCCAGCACCCCGACACGGCCCTCTGGAAACACCATATATTTT
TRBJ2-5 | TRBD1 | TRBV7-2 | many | CASSHPRQGSQETQYF | TGTGCCAGCAGCCACCCCAGACAGGGGTCCCAAGAGACCCAGTACTTC
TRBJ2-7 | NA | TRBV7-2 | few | CASSLALGLRSYEQYF | TGTGCCAGCAGCTTAGCCCTGGGATTGAGGTCCTACGAGCAGTACTTC
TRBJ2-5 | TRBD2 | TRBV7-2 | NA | CASSTSGGYFQETQYF | TGTGCCAGCAGCACTAGCGGGGGATACTTCCAAGAGACCCAGTACTTC
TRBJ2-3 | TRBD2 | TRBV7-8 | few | CASSLVVGLAGGPDTQYF | TGTGCCAGCAGCTTAGTGGTAGGACTAGCGGGGGGGCCAGATACGCAGTATTTT
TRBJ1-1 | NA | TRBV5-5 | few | CASSSQTVTEAFF | TGTGCCAGCAGCTCCCAGACCGTCACTGAAGCTTTCTTT
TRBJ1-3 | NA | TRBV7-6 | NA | CASSLSPPQEPLGNTIYF | TGTGCCAGCAGCTTATCCCCCCCGCAGGAGCCCTTAGGGAACACCATATATTTT
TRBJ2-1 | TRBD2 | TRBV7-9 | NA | CASSFSVSGGGSSYNEQFF | TGTGCCAGCAGCTTCTCAGTCAGCGGGGGAGGGAGCTCCTACAATGAGCAGTTCTTC
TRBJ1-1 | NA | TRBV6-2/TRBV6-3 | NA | CDSSGAKNTEAFF | TGTGACAGCAGCGGGGCTAAGAACACTGAAGCTTTCTTT
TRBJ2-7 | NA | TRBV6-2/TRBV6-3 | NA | CASSRRERVEQYF | TGTGCCAGCAGTAGACGGGAGAGGGTCGAGCAGTACTTC
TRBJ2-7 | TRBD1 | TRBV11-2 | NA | CASSLVVRDSYEQYF | TGTGCCAGCAGCTTAGTTGTCCGGGACAGCTACGAGCAGTACTTC
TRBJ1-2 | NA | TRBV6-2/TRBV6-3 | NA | CASSYYGEKPHYGYTF | TGTGCCAGCAGTTACTACGGGGAGAAACCCCACTATGGCTACACCTTC
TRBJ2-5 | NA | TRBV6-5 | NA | CASSYSNGGDQYF | TGTGCCAGCAGTTACTCGAACGGGGGTGACCAGTACTTC
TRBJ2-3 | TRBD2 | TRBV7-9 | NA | CASSDLAGATDTQYF | TGTGCCAGCAGCGACCTAGCGGGGGCAACAGATACGCAGTATTTT
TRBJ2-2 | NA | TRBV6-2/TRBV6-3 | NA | CASLGGLFTGELFF | TGTGCCAGTCTTGGGGGATTGTTCACCGGGGAGCTGTTTTTT
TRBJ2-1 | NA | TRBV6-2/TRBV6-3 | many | CASSAGTGAGEQFF | TGTGCCAGCAGCGCCGGGACTGGGGCGGGGGAGCAGTTCTTC
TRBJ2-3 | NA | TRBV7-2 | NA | CASSLAGNTDTQYF | TGTGCCAGCAGCTTGGCGGGAAACACAGATACGCAGTATTTT
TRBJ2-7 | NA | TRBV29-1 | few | CSVEGKEWNGAYEQYF | TGCAGCGTTGAAGGAAAGGAGTGGAATGGGGCTTACGAGCAGTACTTC